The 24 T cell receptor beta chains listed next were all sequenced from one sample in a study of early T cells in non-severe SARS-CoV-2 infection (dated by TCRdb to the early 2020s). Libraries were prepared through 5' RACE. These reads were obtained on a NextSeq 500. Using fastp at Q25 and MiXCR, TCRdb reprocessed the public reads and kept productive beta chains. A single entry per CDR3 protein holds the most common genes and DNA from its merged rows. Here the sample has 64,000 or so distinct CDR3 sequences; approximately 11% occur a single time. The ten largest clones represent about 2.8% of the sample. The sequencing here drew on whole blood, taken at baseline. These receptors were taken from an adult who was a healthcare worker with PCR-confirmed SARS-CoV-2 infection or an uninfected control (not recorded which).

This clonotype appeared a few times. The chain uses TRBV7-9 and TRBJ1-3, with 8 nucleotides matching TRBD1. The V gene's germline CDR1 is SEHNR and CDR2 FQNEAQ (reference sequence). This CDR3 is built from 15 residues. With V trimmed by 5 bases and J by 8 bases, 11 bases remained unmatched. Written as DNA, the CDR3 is TGTGCCAGCAGCCTTGACAGGGGCCTGAGTGACACCATATATTTT. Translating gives CASSLDRGLSDTIYF.

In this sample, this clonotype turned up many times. CDR3 sequence (DNA): TGTGCCTGGGGGCGGCGCGGGGGATACCAAGAGACCCAGTACTTC. Translation gives CAWGRRGGYQETQYF. V and J are TRBV30 and TRBJ2-5, with 7 bases matching TRBD2. Looked up from germline, CDR1 is GTSNPN and CDR2 is SVGIG (reference sequence). The CDR3 extends over 15 amino acids. V lost 5 bases to trimming and J lost 0 bases; unmatched junction nucleotides: 9.

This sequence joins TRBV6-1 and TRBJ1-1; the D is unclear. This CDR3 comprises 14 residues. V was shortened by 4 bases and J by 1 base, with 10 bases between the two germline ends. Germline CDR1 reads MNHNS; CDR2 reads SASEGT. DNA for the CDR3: TGTGCCAGCAGTGGGCCGCTTGGGAACACTGAAGCTTTCTTT. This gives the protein CASSGPLGNTEAFF.

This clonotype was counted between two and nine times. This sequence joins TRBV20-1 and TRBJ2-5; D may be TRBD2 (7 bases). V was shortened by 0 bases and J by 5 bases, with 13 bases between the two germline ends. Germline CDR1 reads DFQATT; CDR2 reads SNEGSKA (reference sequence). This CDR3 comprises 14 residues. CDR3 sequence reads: CSAREGGGRETQYF. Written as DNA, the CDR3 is TGCAGTGCTAGAGAGGGCGGGGGCCGCGAGACCCAGTACTTC.

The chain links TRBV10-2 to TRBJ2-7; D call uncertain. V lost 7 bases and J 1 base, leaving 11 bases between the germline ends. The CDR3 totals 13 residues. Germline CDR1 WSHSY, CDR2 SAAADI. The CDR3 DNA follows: TGCGCCAGCACACTCGTTGGATCCTACGAGCAGTACTTC. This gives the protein CASTLVGSYEQYF.

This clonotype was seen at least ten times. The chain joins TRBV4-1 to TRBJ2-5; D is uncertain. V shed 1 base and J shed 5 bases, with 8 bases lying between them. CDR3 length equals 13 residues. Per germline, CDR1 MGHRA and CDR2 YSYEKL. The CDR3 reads CASSQVRSETQYF. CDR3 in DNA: TGCGCCAGCAGCCAAGTACGGTCCGAGACCCAGTACTTC.

The CDR3, as DNA: TGTGCCTGGGGTGAGGGGTGGTGGGAGACCCAGTACTTC. Protein product: CAWGEGWWETQYF. This rearrangement joins TRBV30 to TRBJ2-5, with D possibly called TRBD1 or TRBD2 (5 bases each). V lost 5 bases to trimming and J lost 5 bases, with 15 bases between them. Germline V gives CDR1 GTSNPN, CDR2 SVGIG (reference sequence). The CDR3 totals 13 residues.

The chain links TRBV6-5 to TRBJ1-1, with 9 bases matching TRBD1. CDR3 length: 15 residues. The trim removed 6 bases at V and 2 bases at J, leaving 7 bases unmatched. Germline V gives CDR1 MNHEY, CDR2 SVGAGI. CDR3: CASRETQGANTEAFF. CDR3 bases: TGTGCCAGCAGGGAGACACAGGGGGCAAACACTGAAGCTTTCTTT.

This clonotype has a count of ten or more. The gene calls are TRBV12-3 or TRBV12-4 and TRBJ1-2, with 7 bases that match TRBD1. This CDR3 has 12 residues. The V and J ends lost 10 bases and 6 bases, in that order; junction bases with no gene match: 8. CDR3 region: CAILGQRDGYTF. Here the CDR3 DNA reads TGTGCCATCCTGGGACAGAGGGATGGCTACACCTTC.

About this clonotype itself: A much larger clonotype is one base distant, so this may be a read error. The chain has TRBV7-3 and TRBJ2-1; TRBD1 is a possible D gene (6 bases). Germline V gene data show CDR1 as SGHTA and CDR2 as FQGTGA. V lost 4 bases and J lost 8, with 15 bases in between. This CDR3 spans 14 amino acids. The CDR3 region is CASSWTWTEDEQFF. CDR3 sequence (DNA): TGTGCCAGCAGCTGGACATGGACAGAGGATGAGCAGTTCTTC.

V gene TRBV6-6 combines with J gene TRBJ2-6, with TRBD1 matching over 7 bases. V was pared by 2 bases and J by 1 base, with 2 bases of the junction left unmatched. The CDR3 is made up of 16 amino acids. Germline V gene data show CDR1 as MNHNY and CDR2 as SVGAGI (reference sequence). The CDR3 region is CASSYPTGSGANVLTF. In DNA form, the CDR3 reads TGTGCCAGCAGTTACCCGACAGGGTCTGGGGCCAACGTCCTGACTTTC.

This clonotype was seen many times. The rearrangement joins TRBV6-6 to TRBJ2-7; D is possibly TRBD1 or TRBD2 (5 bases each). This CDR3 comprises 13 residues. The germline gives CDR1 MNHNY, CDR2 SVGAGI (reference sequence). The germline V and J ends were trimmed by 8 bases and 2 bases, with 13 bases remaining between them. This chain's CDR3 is CASLGDRAYEQYF. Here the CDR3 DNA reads TGTGCCAGCTTAGGGGACCGGGCCTACGAGCAGTACTTC.

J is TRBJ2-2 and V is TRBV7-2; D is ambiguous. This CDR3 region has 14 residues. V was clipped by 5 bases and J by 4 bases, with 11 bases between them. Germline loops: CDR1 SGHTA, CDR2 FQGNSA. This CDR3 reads CASSVRDGTGELFF. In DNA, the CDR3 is TGTGCCAGCAGCGTTAGAGATGGCACCGGGGAGCTGTTTTTT.

CDR3 loop: CASSLGLADITDTQYF. In DNA, the CDR3 is TGTGCCAGCAGCCTTGGACTAGCGGACATCACAGATACGCAGTATTTT. V and J are TRBV14 and TRBJ2-3; 10 nucleotides agree with TRBD2. This CDR3 has 16 residues. The V gene end was trimmed by 4 bases and the J gene end by 2 bases; junction bases not matched to a gene: 6. The germline CDR1 and CDR2 sequences are SGHDN and FVKESK.

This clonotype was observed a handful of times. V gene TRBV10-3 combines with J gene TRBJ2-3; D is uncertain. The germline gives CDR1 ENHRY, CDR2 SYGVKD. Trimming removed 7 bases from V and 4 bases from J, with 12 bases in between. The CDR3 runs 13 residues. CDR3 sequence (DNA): TGTGCCATCAAACCCCACGGCGCAGATACGCAGTATTTT. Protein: CAIKPHGADTQYF.

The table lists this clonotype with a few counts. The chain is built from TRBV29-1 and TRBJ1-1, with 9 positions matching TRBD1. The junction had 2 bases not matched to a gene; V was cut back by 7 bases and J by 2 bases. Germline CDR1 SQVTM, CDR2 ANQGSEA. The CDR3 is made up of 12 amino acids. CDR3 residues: CSGGQGNTEAFF. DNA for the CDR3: TGCAGCGGGGGACAGGGTAACACTGAAGCTTTCTTT.

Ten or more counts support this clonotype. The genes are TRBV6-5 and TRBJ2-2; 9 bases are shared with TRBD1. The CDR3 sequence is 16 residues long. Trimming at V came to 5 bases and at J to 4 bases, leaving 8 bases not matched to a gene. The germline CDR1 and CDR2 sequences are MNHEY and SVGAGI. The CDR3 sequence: CASSNTGGAGTGELFF. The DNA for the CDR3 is TGTGCCAGCAGTAACACAGGGGGCGCGGGCACCGGGGAGCTGTTTTTT.

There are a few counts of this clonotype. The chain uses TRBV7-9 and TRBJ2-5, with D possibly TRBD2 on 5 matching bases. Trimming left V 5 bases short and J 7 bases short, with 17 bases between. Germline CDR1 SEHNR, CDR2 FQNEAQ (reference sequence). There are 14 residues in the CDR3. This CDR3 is CASSPSLDTGTQYF. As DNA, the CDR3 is TGTGCCAGCAGCCCGTCACTAGATACGGGGACCCAGTACTTC.

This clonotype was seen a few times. In DNA, the CDR3 is TGCAGTGCTAGGGCCAGGGGTGATGACTATGGCTACACCTTC. Translated: CSARARGDDYGYTF. This chain uses TRBV20-1 with TRBJ1-2, with D possibly matching TRBD1 (6 bases). CDR1 DFQATT and CDR2 SNEGSKA come from the germline V gene (reference sequence). The CDR3 consists of 14 residues. The V end lost 3 bases, the J end lost 3 bases, and 14 bases lay between the germline ends.

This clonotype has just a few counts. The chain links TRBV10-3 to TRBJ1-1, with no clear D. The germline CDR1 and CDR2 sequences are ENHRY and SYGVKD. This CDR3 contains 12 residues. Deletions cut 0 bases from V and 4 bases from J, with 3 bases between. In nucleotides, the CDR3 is TGTGCCATCAGTGAGTCCCCCACTGAAGCTTTCTTT. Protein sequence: CAISESPTEAFF.

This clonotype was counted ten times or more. CDR3 nucleotide sequence: TGTGCCAGCAGTTACCCAGGACAGGGACTATTGAACACTGAAGCTTTCTTT. This sequence encodes CASSYPGQGLLNTEAFF. The V call is TRBV6-2 or TRBV6-3, the J call TRBJ1-1, with 8 bases that match TRBD1. The ends lost 2 bases at V and 0 bases at J; junction bases unmatched: 8. Germline V CDR1 and CDR2: MNHEY, SVGEGT. The CDR3 loop spans 17 amino acids.

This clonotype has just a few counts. The chain's CDR3 is CASSPSGTLEQYF. CDR3 coding DNA: TGTGCCAGCAGCCCTTCCGGGACTCTCGAGCAGTACTTC. The chain links TRBV6-5 to TRBJ2-7, with D possibly matching TRBD2 (6 bases). V lost 6 bases and J 6 bases, leaving 15 bases between the germline ends. CDR3 length: 13 residues. Looked up from germline, CDR1 is MNHEY and CDR2 is SVGAGI.

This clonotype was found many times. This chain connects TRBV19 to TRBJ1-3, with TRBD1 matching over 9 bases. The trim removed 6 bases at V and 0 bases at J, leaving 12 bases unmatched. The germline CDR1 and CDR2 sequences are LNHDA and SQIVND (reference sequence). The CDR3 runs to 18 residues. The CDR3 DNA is TGTGCCAGTAGGGACGCCGGGACAGGGTCTTACTCTGGAAACACCATATATTTT. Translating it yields CASRDAGTGSYSGNTIYF.

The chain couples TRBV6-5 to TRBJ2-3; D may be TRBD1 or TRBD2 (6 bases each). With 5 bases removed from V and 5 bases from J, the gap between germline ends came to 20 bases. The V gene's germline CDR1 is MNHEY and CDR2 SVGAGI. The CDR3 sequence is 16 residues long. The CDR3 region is CASSPYRSGAGDTQYF. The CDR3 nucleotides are TGTGCCAGCAGTCCCTATCGTTCGGGGGCCGGAGATACGCAGTATTTT.